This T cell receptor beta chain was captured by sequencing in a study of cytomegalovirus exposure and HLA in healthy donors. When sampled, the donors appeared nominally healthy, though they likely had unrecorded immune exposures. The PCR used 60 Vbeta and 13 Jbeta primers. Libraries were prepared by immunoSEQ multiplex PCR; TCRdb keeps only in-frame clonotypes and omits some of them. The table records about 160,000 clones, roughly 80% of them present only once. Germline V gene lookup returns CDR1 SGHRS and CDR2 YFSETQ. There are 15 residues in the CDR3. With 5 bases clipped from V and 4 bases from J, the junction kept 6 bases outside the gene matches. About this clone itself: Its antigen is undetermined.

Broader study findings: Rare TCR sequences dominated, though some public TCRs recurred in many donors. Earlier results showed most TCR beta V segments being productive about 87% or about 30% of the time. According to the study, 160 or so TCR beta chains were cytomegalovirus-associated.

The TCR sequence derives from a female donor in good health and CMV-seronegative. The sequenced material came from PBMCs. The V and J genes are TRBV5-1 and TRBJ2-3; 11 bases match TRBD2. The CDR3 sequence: CASRLAGGPADTQYF. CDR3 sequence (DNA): TGCGCCAGCAGGTTAGCGGGAGGGCCAGCAGATACGCAGTATTTT.